The source of this T cell receptor beta chain is a study of cytomegalovirus exposure and HLA in healthy donors. 60 Vbeta and 13 Jbeta primers were used in PCR. The data were produced by immunoSEQ multiplex PCR, yet TCRdb's version contains in-frame clones alone and is incomplete. The table records about 180,000 clones, about 69% of them present only once. Trimming pared 3 bases from V and 0 bases from J, leaving 13 bases between. The germline V gene has CDR1 SGHRS and CDR2 YFSETQ. The CDR3 contains 16 residues. This clone was detected many times. This sequence joins TRBV5-1 and TRBJ1-3, with D uncertain. The receptor's source is a male donor in good health and CMV-seronegative. The sample comprised PBMCs. The CDR3 spells CASSYDPLVSGNTIYF. CDR3 DNA: TGCGCCAGCAGCTACGATCCGTTAGTCTCTGGAAACACCATATATTTT.